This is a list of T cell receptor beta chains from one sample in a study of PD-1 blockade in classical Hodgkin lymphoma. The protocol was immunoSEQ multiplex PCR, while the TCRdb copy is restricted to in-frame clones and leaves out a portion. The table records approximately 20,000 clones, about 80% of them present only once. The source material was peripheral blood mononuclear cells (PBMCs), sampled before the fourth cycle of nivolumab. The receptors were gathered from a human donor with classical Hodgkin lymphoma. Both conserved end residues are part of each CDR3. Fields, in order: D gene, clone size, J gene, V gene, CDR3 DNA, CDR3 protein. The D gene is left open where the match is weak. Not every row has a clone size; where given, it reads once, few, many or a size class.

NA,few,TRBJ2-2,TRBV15,TGTGCCACCAGCAGAGATCGGGGAGCGGCGTCTAGCACGAACACCGGGGAGCTGTTTTTT,CATSRDRGAASSTNTGELFF
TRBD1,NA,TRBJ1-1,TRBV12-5,TGTGCTAGTGGGCCCGACAGGGTGAACACTGAAGCTTTCTTT,CASGPDRVNTEAFF
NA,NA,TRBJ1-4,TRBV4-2,TGTGCCAGCAGCCAAGATCGGGTTAGACGGGATTTTAATGAAAAACTGTTTTTT,CASSQDRVRRDFNEKLFF
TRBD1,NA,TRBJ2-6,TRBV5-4,TGTGCCAGCAGCTTGCTACAGGGGTTGGGGGCCAACGTCCTGACTTTC,CASSLLQGLGANVLTF
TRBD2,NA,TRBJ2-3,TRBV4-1,TGCGCCACTGGGGGGGACTTCCGCACAGATACGCAGTATTTT,CATGGDFRTDTQYF
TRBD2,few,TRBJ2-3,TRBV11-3,TGTGCCAGCAGCGAGACGACTAGCGGGACCGGCACAGATACGCAGTATTTT,CASSETTSGTGTDTQYF
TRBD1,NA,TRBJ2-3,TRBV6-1,TGTGCCAGCAGTGAATATGACAGGGAAAGTCAGACGCAGTATTTT,CASSEYDRESQTQYF
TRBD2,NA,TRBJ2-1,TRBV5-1,TGCGCCTCGACCCTAATAGCGGGTACCCCCTACAATGAGCAGTTCTTC,CASTLIAGTPYNEQFF
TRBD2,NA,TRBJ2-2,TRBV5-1,TGCGCCAGCAGCTGGGGACTAGCGGGCACCGGGGAGCTGTTTTTT,CASSWGLAGTGELFF
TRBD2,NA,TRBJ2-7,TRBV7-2,TGTGCCAGCAGGACGAGCGGGAGCGAGTCCTACGAGCAGTACTTC,CASRTSGSESYEQYF
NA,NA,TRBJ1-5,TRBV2,TGTGCCAGCAGTGAAATGCCGGTAAATCAGCCCCAGCATTTT,CASSEMPVNQPQHF